This T cell receptor beta chain was sequenced for a study of blood T cells in healthy people across ages (dated by TCRdb to between 2014 and 2017). Background for the entire study: In model experiments, roughly one uniquely barcoded TCR beta cDNA molecule per two T cells was captured by template switching. To avoid experimental bias, donors of different ages were randomly spread across the sequencing lanes. The study analyzed two additional independent replicas of 1 million unique cDNA reads from the same blood draw for two donors, one aged 18 to 29 and one aged 80 or older. Using deep sequencing normalized with unique cDNA molecular identifiers, the study measured how TCR beta repertoire diversity changes with age. The donors were divided into four age groups: young (average around 16 years), middle-aged (over 35), aged (about 56) and long-lived (about 90). Paper-wide results and their limitations: Estimates of total diversity based on one million sequenced T cells were considered lower bounds and underestimates. As age increased, observed TCR beta diversity per million T cells dropped in a roughly linear way, and a significant reduction was already evident by age around 41. Compared with the aged group, more naive CD4+ T cells, fewer expanded clones and increased TCR diversity were shown by the long-lived group, suggesting age selection. The CMV infection status of donors was not known, potentially confounding age-related changes in expanded clonotypes. A strong correlation was found between observed TCR beta diversity and the percentage of naive T cells measured by flow cytometry. Conclusive comparison of naive and antigen-experienced compartments was prevented by the profiling of bulk unsorted PBMCs.

Per the germline V gene, SQVTM is the CDR1 and ANQGSEA is the CDR2. From the cysteine through the phenylalanine, the CDR3 covers 13 amino acids. The retained sequence is limited to the CDR3, 39 bases, with the frame set at the first base. The roughly 39 donors, aged roughly 6 to 90 years, were systemically healthy Caucasian individuals from Russia. Roughly 9.5 milliliters of peripheral blood were drawn from each donor into EDTA-treated Vacutainer tubes. PBMCs were isolated by Ficoll-Paque density-gradient centrifugation, with at least 6.5 million obtained per sample. Total RNA, at least 6 micrograms per sample, was extracted from PBMCs with Trizol reagent. For every donor, flow cytometry on a PBMC aliquot measured the percentage of naive CD45RAhigh/CD27high T cells. A note on this clonotype: Its antigen is not yet known. One end of the junction does not line up with germline, which may come from a read error.

Library prep was done by 5' RACE. The sequencing machine was an Illumina HiSeq 2500. A second PCR of about 7 to 12 cycles was run with a J-beta primer mix and a sample-barcoded 5' primer. Each TCR beta cDNA molecule received a unique molecular identifier from a template-switch 5' adaptor carrying 12 random nucleotides. At least 3 million CDR3-containing paired-end reads were obtained from each sample. First-strand cDNA synthesis was performed from all RNA using the Mint cDNA synthesis kit, with priming by a TRBC-specific oligonucleotide. Following uracil-DNA glycosylase treatment, all cDNA underwent a first 18-cycle PCR with the universal primers M1SS and BC2_uni_R. In the authors' own workflow: For normalization, 1 million high-quality reads, each with a distinct molecular identifier, were randomly selected from each sample. Instead of being binned into consensus sequences, reads that shared molecular identifiers were thrown out. MiTCR, with a Q25 quality threshold and the strictest error-elimination algorithm, was used for CDR3 identification, clonotype clustering and error correction. A nonparametric unseen species model with Euler transformation was used to estimate a lower bound on total TCR beta diversity. Through fastp at Q25 and MiXCR, TCRdb rebuilt clones from the public reads, retaining in-frame beta chains. Duplicate CDR3 protein sequences are folded into a single record with the most common DNA and genes. TCRdb's processing, not the authors', yielded these V and J calls. For this sample there are some 900,000 distinct CDR3 sequences; 45% to 50% appear just once. 13% of the sample belongs to the ten largest clones.

Sequencing used blood. The receptor's source is a man aged 25-40 years in good health. This receptor chain uses TRBV29-1 and TRBJ2-7, with a tentative D gene TRBD2 over 5 matching bases. CDR3 protein: CSVERRESYEQYF. The nucleotide sequence is TGCAGCGTTGAAAGACGGGAATCCTATGAGCAGTACTTC.